These T cell receptor beta chains were read from a single sample in a study of blood T cell repertoires in COVID-19. Clones were read by immunoSEQ multiplex PCR, and TCRdb kept only the in-frame ones, dropping some. This table has around 320,000 clones, about 91% appearing once. The sample taken for sequencing was peripheral blood. Receptors were obtained from a woman between 25 and 40 years old who had recovered from COVID-19. Both conserved end residues are part of each CDR3. The order of the fields is CDR3 protein, V gene, J gene, D gene. The D gene is left open where the match is weak.

CASSPSGTGVEQYF	TRBV5-1	TRBJ2-7	TRBD1
CASRAGGAKNIQYF	TRBV28	TRBJ2-4	TRBD2
CASSSPGGTNNSPLHF	TRBV28	TRBJ1-6	-
CASSLPPGGGVDTQYF	TRBV5-4	TRBJ2-3	TRBD2
CASSNPSGFQETQYF	TRBV5-4	TRBJ2-5	-
CAIPSGTPAYGYTF	TRBV21-1	TRBJ1-2	-
CASSLDGASYNEQFF	TRBV11-2	TRBJ2-1	-
CASSYRAGSGNTIYF	TRBV6-5	TRBJ1-3	-
CATSPGSDTQYF	TRBV24-1	TRBJ2-3	-
CASSLLGGKSQETQYF	TRBV5-1	TRBJ2-5	TRBD2
CASSFLAGGTIEEQYF	TRBV27	TRBJ2-7	TRBD2
CASSQVGGGNHNEQFF	TRBV4-2	TRBJ2-1	TRBD2
CAYASQGGRYNEQFF	TRBV30	TRBJ2-1	TRBD1
CASSGNRQSGNTIYF	TRBV18	TRBJ1-3	-
CSVSGRSGGYTF	TRBV29-1	TRBJ1-2	-
CASSLTGVGKLFF	TRBV27	TRBJ1-4	-
CASTGGYNSPLHF	TRBV28	TRBJ1-6	-
CASSPRDSTKEGYTF	TRBV7-2	TRBJ1-2	TRBD1
CASSYRQTGPPGYTF	TRBV6-5	TRBJ1-2	TRBD1
CASTNQGANYGYTF	TRBV6-5	TRBJ1-2	TRBD1
CASSPQRGRSYNEQFF	TRBV4-3	TRBJ2-1	TRBD2
CASSSRTVSGANVLTF	TRBV7-3	TRBJ2-6	-
CASSYSAAGGIDTQYF	TRBV6-5	TRBJ2-3	TRBD2
CASSQGEPWETQYF	TRBV3-1/TRBV3-2	TRBJ2-5	-
CSVFHSEAFF	TRBV29-1	TRBJ1-1	-
CSASGGYEQYF	TRBV20-1	TRBJ2-7	-
CASSQGQPPENGYTF	TRBV4-2	TRBJ1-2	-
CASSFQGSLEQFF	TRBV11-2	TRBJ2-1	-
CATQINEKLFF	TRBV7-9	TRBJ1-4	-